This entry describes one T cell receptor (beta chain). A few counts support this clone. Its antigen remains undetermined. No much larger clonotype is one base removed from it; base qualities were not supplied. This sample was included in a study of beta chain features in type 1 diabetes (dated by TCRdb to 2017 to 2018). About the full investigation: Patients and healthy donors did not differ in mean age, gender distribution, total cell number or subset yield. A total of roughly 100 million sorted cells were examined across all samples, and the number of cells per subset was strongly correlated with RNA yield. In the study, recently diagnosed type 1 diabetes patients and matched healthy donors were compared on the TCRB repertoires of their sorted circulating CD4+ T cell subsets. Whereas all 30 or so donors provided naive and central memory subsets, regulatory and stem cell-like memory subsets were isolated from just 8 patients and roughly 8 healthy donors. Paper-wide results and their limitations: Because the HLA sub-analyses included only small numbers of individuals, any influence of HLA type on TCRB rearrangement was left unresolved. Naive, central memory and regulatory TCRB repertoires appeared more similar among patients than among healthy donors. Because cDNA was sequenced instead of genomic DNA, activated cells with high expression could be over-represented, although the groups did not differ in activation or CD3 levels. Shorter templates might be favored by PCR, yet because patient and control samples were amplified and corrected together, any such skew would affect both groups equally. Type 1 diabetes patients showed a moderate but significant shortening of TCRB CDR3 length in all four CD4+ subsets. Fewer insertions and more nucleotide deletions at VDJ recombination sites were observed in patients with type 1 diabetes, implying thymic rearrangement abnormalities.

Each donor gave one peripheral blood draw, about 110 mL on average, collected into heparinised tubes. A BD FACSAria II was used to sort naive, central memory, regulatory and stem cell-like memory CD4+ T cells with a panel that included CD45RO, CCR7, CD25, CD127, CD95 and CD27. Purity was above 98% for every sorted population. PBMCs were separated immediately by Lymphoprep density gradient centrifugation and were stained directly, without being cultured. So that batch effects would be minimized, each experiment stained and sorted samples in pairs, pairing one healthy donor with one patient. The entire amount of isolated RNA was reverse transcribed using the High Capacity cDNA Reverse Transcription Kit, so the sequenced TCRB transcripts were expressed ones. Deep immunoSEQ sequencing was applied to naive, central memory and regulatory T cell samples, giving an average of approximately 4 million total reads per sample. After sorted cells were lysed in RLT buffer, RNA was extracted with DNase-treated RNeasy Micro or Mini kits, with the choice depending on cell number. To prevent cross-contamination, every cell subset was processed on its own, while patient and healthy donor samples were processed together. Using the immunoSEQ multiplex PCR, TCRB sequences were amplified from cDNA into 87-bp fragments spanning the CDR3 region. The amplicons were sequenced using the Illumina HiSeq platform. Turning to the authors' computational methods: Synthetic template baselines were used to correct PCR bias computationally, reads within Hamming distance 2 were collapsed together, and singletons that could not be merged were discarded. Reads were aligned against IMGT so that V, D and J genes, CDR3 length and insertions or deletions at six rearrangement sites could be assigned. Within each subset, clonotype counts were normalized to sorted cell number, after which true diversity and Gini coefficients were computed with the tcR R package. The overlap coefficient, calculated on TCRB nucleotide sequences, was used to measure repertoire sharing. Out-of-frame TCRB sequences from naive cells were analyzed as a proxy for the pre-selection repertoire. TCRdb mirrors the immuneACCESS table, restricted to in-frame sequences. Some clones are absent from its copies; in checked studies, under half trace to an unresolved V gene, and the reason for the others is unknown. The DNA was the basis for D and trimming; V, J and clone size are from that table. For this sample the table gives hundreds of thousands of clones, of which 11% to 15% were detected only once. The ten largest clones capture roughly 0.04% of the sample.

Trimmed from V: 5 bases; trimmed from J: 4 bases; junction bases lacking a gene match: 4. The CDR3 holds 16 amino acids from the cysteine to the phenylalanine. Only the CDR3 region is kept as DNA, spanning 48 bases read in frame from base 1. CDR1 SEHNR and CDR2 FQNEAQ are derived from the germline V gene (reference sequence). The receptor comes from a man between 18 and 29 years old with type 1 diabetes. The sample consisted of naive CD4+ T cells from blood. What this sample's cell subset or site label stands for: true naive CD4+ T cells. This chain is built from TRBV7-9 and TRBJ2-1; the central 14 bases match TRBD2. CDR3 protein: CASSEGTSGRYNEQFF. The DNA sequence follows: TGTGCCAGCAGCGAAGGGACTAGCGGGAGATACAATGAGCAGTTCTTC.